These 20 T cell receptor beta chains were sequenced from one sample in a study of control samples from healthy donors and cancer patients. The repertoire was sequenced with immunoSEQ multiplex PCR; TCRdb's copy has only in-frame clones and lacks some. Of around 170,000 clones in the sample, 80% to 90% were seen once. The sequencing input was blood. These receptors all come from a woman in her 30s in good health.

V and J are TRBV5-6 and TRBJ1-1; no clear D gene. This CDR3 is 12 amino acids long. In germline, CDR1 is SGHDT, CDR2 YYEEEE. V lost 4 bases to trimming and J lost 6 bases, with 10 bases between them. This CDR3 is CASSPGGAEAFF. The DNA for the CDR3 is TGTGCCAGCAGCCCGGGAGGCGCTGAAGCTTTCTTT.

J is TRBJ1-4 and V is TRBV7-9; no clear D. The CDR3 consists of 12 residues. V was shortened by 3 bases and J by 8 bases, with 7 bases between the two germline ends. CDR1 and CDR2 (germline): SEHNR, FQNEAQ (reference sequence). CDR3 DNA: TGTGCCAGCAGCTTGGGTGCAGAAAAACTGTTTTTT. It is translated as CASSLGAEKLFF.

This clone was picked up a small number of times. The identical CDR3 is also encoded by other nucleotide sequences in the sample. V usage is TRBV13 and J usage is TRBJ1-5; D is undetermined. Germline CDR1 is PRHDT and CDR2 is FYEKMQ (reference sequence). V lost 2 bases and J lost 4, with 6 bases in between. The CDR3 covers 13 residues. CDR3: CASSLSRNQPQHF. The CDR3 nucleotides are TGTGCCAGCAGCTTATCCAGAAATCAGCCCCAGCATTTT.

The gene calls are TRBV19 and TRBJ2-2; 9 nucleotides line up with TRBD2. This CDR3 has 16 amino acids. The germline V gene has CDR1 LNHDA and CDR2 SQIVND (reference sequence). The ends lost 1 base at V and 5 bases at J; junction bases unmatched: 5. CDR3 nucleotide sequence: TGTGCCAGTAGTATAGGTAGCGGGAGTATGACCGGGGAGCTGTTTTTT. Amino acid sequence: CASSIGSGSMTGELFF.

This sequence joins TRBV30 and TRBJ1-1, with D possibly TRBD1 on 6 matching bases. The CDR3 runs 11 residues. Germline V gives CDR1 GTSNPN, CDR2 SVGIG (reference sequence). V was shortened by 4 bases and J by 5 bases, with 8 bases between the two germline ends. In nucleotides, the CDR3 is TGTGCCTGGAAGAGGGGGACTGAAGCTTTCTTT. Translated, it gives CAWKRGTEAFF.

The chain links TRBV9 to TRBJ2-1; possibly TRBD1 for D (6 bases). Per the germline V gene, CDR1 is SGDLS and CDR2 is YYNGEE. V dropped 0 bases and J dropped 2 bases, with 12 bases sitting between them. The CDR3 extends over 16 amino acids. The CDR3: CASSVEGHVAYNEQFF. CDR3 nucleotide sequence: TGTGCCAGCAGCGTAGAGGGACACGTCGCCTACAATGAGCAGTTCTTC. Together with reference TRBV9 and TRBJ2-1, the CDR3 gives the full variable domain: DSGVTQTPKHLITATGQRVTLRCSPRSGDLSVYWYQQSLDQGLQFLIQYYNGEERAKGNILERFSAQQFPDLHSELNLSSLELGDSALYFCASSVEGHVAYNEQFFGPGTRLTVL.

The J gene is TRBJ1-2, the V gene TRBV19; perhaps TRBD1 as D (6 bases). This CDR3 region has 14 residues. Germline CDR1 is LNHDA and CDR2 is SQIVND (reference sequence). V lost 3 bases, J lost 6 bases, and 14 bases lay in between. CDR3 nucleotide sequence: TGTGCCAGTAGTATCGCTCAGGGGAGGAATGGCTACACCTTC. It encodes CASSIAQGRNGYTF.

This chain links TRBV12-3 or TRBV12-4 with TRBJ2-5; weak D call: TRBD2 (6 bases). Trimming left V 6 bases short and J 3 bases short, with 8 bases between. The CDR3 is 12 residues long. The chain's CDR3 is CASSRGEETQYF. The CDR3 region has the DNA TGTGCCAGCAGCCGCGGGGAAGAGACCCAGTACTTC.

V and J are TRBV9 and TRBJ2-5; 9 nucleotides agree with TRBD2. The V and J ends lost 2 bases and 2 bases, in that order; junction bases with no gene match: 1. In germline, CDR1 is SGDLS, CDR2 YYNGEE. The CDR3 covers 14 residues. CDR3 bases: TGTGCCAGCAGCGTGAGCGGGGGGCAAGAGACCCAGTACTTC. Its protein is CASSVSGGQETQYF.

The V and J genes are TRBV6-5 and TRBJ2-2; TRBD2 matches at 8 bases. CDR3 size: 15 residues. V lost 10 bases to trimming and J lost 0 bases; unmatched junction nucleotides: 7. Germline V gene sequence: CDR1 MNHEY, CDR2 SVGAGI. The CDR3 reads CATLAGTTNTGELFF. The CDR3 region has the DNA TGTGCCACTTTAGCGGGAACGACGAACACCGGGGAGCTGTTTTTT.

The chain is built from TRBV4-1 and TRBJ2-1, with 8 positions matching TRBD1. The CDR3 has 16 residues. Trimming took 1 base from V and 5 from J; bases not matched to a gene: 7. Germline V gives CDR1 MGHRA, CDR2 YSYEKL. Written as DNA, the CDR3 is TGCGCCAGCAGCCAAGTAACAGGGGGGCCCAACAATGAGCAGTTCTTC. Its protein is CASSQVTGGPNNEQFF.

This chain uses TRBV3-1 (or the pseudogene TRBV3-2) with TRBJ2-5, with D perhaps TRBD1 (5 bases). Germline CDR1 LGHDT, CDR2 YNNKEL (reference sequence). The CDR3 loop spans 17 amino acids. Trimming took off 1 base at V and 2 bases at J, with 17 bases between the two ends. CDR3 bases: TGTGCCAGCAGCCAAGTGGTTGGGGCAGGGTTACAAGAGACCCAGTACTTC. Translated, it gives CASSQVVGAGLQETQYF.

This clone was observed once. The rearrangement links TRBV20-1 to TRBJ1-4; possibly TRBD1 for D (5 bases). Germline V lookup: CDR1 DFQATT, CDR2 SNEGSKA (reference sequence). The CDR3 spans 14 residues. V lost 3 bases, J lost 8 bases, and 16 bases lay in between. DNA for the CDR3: TGCAGTGCTAGTGATCCGGGGGAAAAAGAAAAACTGTTTTTT. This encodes CSASDPGEKEKLFF.

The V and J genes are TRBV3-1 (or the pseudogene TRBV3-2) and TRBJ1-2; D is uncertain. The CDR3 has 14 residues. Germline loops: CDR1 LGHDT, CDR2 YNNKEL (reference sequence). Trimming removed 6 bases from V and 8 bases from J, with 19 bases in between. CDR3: CASSQRTVLRGYTF. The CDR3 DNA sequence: TGTGCCAGCAGTCAACGTACTGTCCTTAGGGGCTACACCTTC.

CDR3 sequence reads: CASSQEVELTAPPEEKLFF. CDR3 DNA sequence: TGTGCCAGCAGCCAAGAAGTGGAGTTGACAGCCCCACCGGAGGAAAAACTGTTTTTT. The V gene is TRBV3-1 (or the pseudogene TRBV3-2), the J gene TRBJ1-4; possibly TRBD1 for D (5 bases). From germline, CDR1 is LGHDT and CDR2 YNNKEL (reference sequence). The CDR3 extends over 19 amino acids. Trimming stripped 0 bases from V and 8 bases from J, with 25 bases between.

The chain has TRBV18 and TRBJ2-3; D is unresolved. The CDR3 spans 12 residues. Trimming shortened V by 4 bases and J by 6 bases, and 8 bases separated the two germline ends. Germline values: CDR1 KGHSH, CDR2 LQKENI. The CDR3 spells CASSLAIDTQYF. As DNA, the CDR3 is TGTGCCAGCTCACTGGCTATCGATACGCAGTATTTT.

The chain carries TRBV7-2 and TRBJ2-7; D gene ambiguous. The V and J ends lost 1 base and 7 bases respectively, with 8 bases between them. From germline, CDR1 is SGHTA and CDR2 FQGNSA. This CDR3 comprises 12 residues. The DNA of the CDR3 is TGTGCCAGCAGCTTAGAAAGACCGGAGCAGTACTTC. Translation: CASSLERPEQYF.

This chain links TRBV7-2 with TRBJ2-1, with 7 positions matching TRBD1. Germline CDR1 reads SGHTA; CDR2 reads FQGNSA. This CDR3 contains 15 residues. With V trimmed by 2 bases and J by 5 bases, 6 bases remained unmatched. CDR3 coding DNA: TGTGCCAGCAGCTTATGGGGGACAGCGGACAATGAGCAGTTCTTC. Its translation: CASSLWGTADNEQFF.

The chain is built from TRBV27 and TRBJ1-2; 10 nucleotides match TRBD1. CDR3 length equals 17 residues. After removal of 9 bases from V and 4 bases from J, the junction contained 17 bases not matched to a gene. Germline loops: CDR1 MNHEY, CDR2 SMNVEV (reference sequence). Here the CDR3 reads CASGTGDRGVVSYGYTF. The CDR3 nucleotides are TGTGCCAGTGGAACGGGGGACAGGGGCGTTGTCTCCTATGGCTACACCTTC.

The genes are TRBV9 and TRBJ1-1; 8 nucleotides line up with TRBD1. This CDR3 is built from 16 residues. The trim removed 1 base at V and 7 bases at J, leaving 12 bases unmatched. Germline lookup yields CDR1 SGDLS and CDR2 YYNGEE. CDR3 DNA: TGTGCCAGCAGCGTACATGATAAAGGGACAGGAGGTGAAGCTTTCTTT. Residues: CASSVHDKGTGGEAFF. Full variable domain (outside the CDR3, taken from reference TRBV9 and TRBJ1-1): DSGVTQTPKHLITATGQRVTLRCSPRSGDLSVYWYQQSLDQGLQFLIQYYNGEERAKGNILERFSAQQFPDLHSELNLSSLELGDSALYFCASSVHDKGTGGEAFFGQGTRLTVV.